The 17 T cell receptor beta chains in this list originate from one sample, sequenced in a study of T cells in Graves' hyperthyroidism and ophthalmopathy. From RNA transcripts, TCR beta CDR3 regions were amplified. Carried out on the TCR CDR3, a first-round RT-PCR used the HTBI primer set. TCRdb called the multiplex PCR reads again in MiXCR, with one record for every CDR3 protein. This table holds 560,000 or so distinct CDR3 sequences, about 45% found once. The specimen was peripheral blood or thyroid tissue (not recorded which). The receptors derive from a woman under 30 with Graves' hyperthyroidism.

This clonotype was observed a handful of times. The chain employs TRBV2 and TRBJ2-7; D might be TRBD1 or TRBD2, each matching 5 bases. CDR3 size: 14 residues. V shed 5 bases and J shed 3 bases, with 14 bases lying between them. The germline V gene encodes CDR1 SNHLY and CDR2 FYNNEI. Written as DNA, the CDR3 is TGTGCCAGCAGTTACCCACGTGGGGGCTACGAGCAGTACTTC. It is translated as CASSYPRGGYEQYF.

In this sample, this clonotype turned up many times. A read error may account for a junction end that differs from germline. The rearrangement uses TRBV7-9 and TRBJ1-1, with TRBD1 as a possible D gene (5 bases). This CDR3 is 13 amino acids long. The germline gives CDR1 SEHNR, CDR2 FQNEAQ (reference sequence). The CDR3 nucleotides are TGCGCCAGCAGCCGGACATCCAACACTGAAGCTTTCTTT. Translating gives CASSRTSNTEAFF.

The chain carries TRBV7-2 and TRBJ2-7; 11 bases map to TRBD1. The germline V gene has CDR1 SGHTA and CDR2 FQGNSA. Trimming cost V 5 bases and J 6 bases; bases outside gene matches: 21. The CDR3 covers 19 residues. CDR3 sequence: CASSPTGPSSPGTGGEQYF. The DNA for the CDR3 is TGTGCCAGCAGCCCAACAGGGCCCAGCTCCCCAGGGACAGGGGGCGAGCAGTACTTC.

This clonotype was detected many times. The chain recombines TRBV7-9 with TRBJ1-1, with no clear D. CDR3 length equals 16 residues. With 2 bases removed from V and 1 base from J, the gap between germline ends came to 14 bases. From germline, CDR1 is SEHNR and CDR2 FQNEAQ (reference sequence). CDR3 amino acids: CASSLLGWGGNTEAFF. The CDR3 DNA reads TGTGCCAGCAGCTTACTAGGATGGGGAGGGAACACTGAAGCTTTCTTT. Filled out from reference TRBV7-9 and TRBJ1-1, the complete variable domain reads DTGVSQNPRHKITKRGQNVTFRCDPISEHNRLYWYRQTLGQGPEFLTYFQNEAQLEKSRLLSDRFSAERPKGSFSTLEIQRTEQGDSAMYLCASSLLGWGGNTEAFFGQGTRLTVV.

There are a few counts of this clonotype. This chain connects TRBV4-2 to TRBJ1-3, with D maybe TRBD1 (5 bases). V dropped 0 bases and J dropped 4 bases, with 10 bases sitting between them. CDR3 length equals 15 residues. CDR1 LGHNA and CDR2 YNFKEQ come from the germline V gene. This CDR3 reads CASSQDMGTGNTIYF. The CDR3 nucleotides are TGTGCCAGCAGCCAAGATATGGGGACCGGAAACACCATATATTTT.

There are many counts of this clonotype. The chain combines TRBV10-3 with TRBJ2-5; 8 positions agree with TRBD2. The CDR3 has 14 amino acids. Losses at the gene ends were 3 bases for V and 4 bases for J; bases not matched to a gene: 4. Germline CDR1 is ENHRY and CDR2 is SYGVKD. The CDR3 here is CAISESLAGETQYF. The CDR3 DNA follows: TGTGCCATCAGTGAATCCCTAGCGGGAGAGACCCAGTACTTC.

This clonotype appeared many times. V gene TRBV2 combines with J gene TRBJ1-2; D unclear. V was trimmed by 6 bases and J by 8 bases, leaving 10 bases between them. The CDR3 is 11 residues long. Per the germline V gene, CDR1 is SNHLY and CDR2 is FYNNEI. DNA for the CDR3: TGTGCCAGCAGGCGCCTGAGGGGCTACACCTTC. This sequence encodes CASRRLRGYTF. Using reference TRBV2 and TRBJ1-2 for the parts outside the CDR3, the full variable domain is EPEVTQTPSHQVTQMGQEVILRCVPISNHLYFYWYRQILGQKVEFLVSFYNNEISEKSEIFDDQFSVERPDGSNFTLKIRSTKLEDSAMYFCASRRLRGYTFGSGTRLTVV.

The table lists this clonotype with many counts. V is TRBV7-9 and J is TRBJ1-2; no clear D gene. The CDR3 runs 12 residues. CDR1 is SEHNR, CDR2 FQNEAQ, per germline (reference sequence). The V end lost 3 bases, the J end lost 3 bases, and 5 bases lay between the germline ends. DNA for the CDR3: TGTGCCAGCAGCTTTGAGGACTATGGCTACACCTTC. Amino acids: CASSFEDYGYTF. The complete variable domain, with remaining parts taken from reference TRBV7-9 and TRBJ1-2, reads DTGVSQNPRHKITKRGQNVTFRCDPISEHNRLYWYRQTLGQGPEFLTYFQNEAQLEKSRLLSDRFSAERPKGSFSTLEIQRTEQGDSAMYLCASSFEDYGYTFGSGTRLTVV.

Comment on this clonotype: One end of the junction varies from germline; a read error may be responsible. The V call is TRBV5-1, the J call TRBJ2-5; the D gene could be TRBD1 or TRBD2 (5 bases each). CDR1 is SGHRS and CDR2 is YFSETQ in the germline V gene. The CDR3 is 11 amino acids. CDR3 nucleotides: TGCGCCAGCAGCTCCACTGGGACCAGTGACTTC. It encodes CASSSTGTSDF.

This clonotype appeared a few times. V gene TRBV19 combines with J gene TRBJ1-1; no reliable D call. Trimming pared 5 bases from V and 0 bases from J, leaving 13 bases between. The length of the CDR3 is 15 residues. The germline V gene has CDR1 LNHDA and CDR2 SQIVND (reference sequence). Written as DNA, the CDR3 is TGTGCCAGTAGTTATCGGATGGGCCTGAACACTGAAGCTTTCTTT. As protein: CASSYRMGLNTEAFF.

The chain couples TRBV10-2 to TRBJ2-6, with TRBD1 matching over 7 bases. Germline V gene data show CDR1 as WSHSY and CDR2 as SAAADI. CDR3 length: 16 amino acids. V shed 6 bases and J 2 bases; nucleotides not matched to a gene: 7. CDR3 sequence: CASRATGATGANVLTF. DNA of the CDR3: TGCGCCAGCAGAGCAACAGGGGCTACTGGGGCCAACGTCCTGACTTTC.

The chain has TRBV20-1 and TRBJ1-6; D remains unclear. The germline gives CDR1 DFQATT, CDR2 SNEGSKA (reference sequence). Trimming stripped 5 bases from V and 1 base from J, with 15 bases between. This CDR3 is 16 amino acids long. The CDR3 DNA follows: TGCAGTGCTCCACTTCGTGAGAGTTCCTATAATTCACCCCTCCACTTT. Protein: CSAPLRESSYNSPLHF.

The rearrangement links TRBV25-1 to TRBJ2-5; perhaps TRBD1 as D (5 bases). The CDR3 spans 16 residues. Germline loops: CDR1 MGHDK, CDR2 SYGVNS. Trimming took off 6 bases at V and 3 bases at J, with 20 bases between the two ends. The chain's CDR3 is CASSVAQGKLEETQYF. CDR3 coding DNA: TGTGCCAGCAGCGTAGCCCAGGGAAAATTGGAAGAGACCCAGTACTTC.

This clonotype has ten or more counts. V is TRBV5-1 and J is TRBJ1-4, with D hard to call. Germline CDR1 reads SGHRS; CDR2 reads YFSETQ. The CDR3 covers 13 residues. V was clipped by 0 bases and J by 8 bases, with 8 bases between them. The CDR3 loop reads CASSLGMEEKLFF. In DNA, the CDR3 is TGCGCCAGCAGCTTGGGAATGGAGGAAAAACTGTTTTTT.

For this clonotype: A much larger clone differs by one base, so this may be a read error. This rearrangement joins TRBV10-3 to TRBJ1-6, with D possibly being TRBD1 (5 bases). The V end was cut by 8 bases, the J end by 7 bases, with 15 bases between. The CDR3 totals 14 residues. From germline, CDR1 is ENHRY and CDR2 SYGVKD. Here the CDR3 DNA reads TGTGCCATCCAGAGGGGACGGGAAAATTCACCCCTCCACTTT. Translating it yields CAIQRGRENSPLHF.

The rearrangement joins TRBV7-9 to TRBJ2-7; no firm D call. In germline, CDR1 is SEHNR, CDR2 FQNEAQ (reference sequence). Trimming pared 5 bases from V and 0 bases from J, leaving 11 bases between. This CDR3 has 14 residues. The DNA of the CDR3 is TGTGCCAGCAGCCCGTCGGCTGACTCCTACGAGCAGTACTTC. This encodes CASSPSADSYEQYF. Full variable domain (missing parts from reference TRBV7-9 and TRBJ2-7): DTGVSQNPRHKITKRGQNVTFRCDPISEHNRLYWYRQTLGQGPEFLTYFQNEAQLEKSRLLSDRFSAERPKGSFSTLEIQRTEQGDSAMYLCASSPSADSYEQYFGPGTRLTVT.

This clonotype was recorded at least ten times. The chain recombines TRBV7-9 with TRBJ1-5; a weak D match, TRBD1 (5 bases). The CDR3 length is 12 residues. V shed 5 bases and J shed 8 bases, with 10 bases lying between them. The germline gives CDR1 SEHNR, CDR2 FQNEAQ (reference sequence). The CDR3 sequence: CASSLTGKPQHF. The CDR3 bases are TGTGCCAGCAGCCTAACAGGAAAGCCCCAGCATTTT. Filled out from reference TRBV7-9 and TRBJ1-5, the complete variable domain reads DTGVSQNPRHKITKRGQNVTFRCDPISEHNRLYWYRQTLGQGPEFLTYFQNEAQLEKSRLLSDRFSAERPKGSFSTLEIQRTEQGDSAMYLCASSLTGKPQHFGDGTRLSIL.